The 27 T cell receptor beta chains in this list originate from one sample, sequenced in a study of control samples from healthy donors and cancer patients (dated by TCRdb to about 2020). Library prep was done by the immunoSEQ multiplex PCR assay. The table was pulled from immuneACCESS by TCRdb, which kept in-frame rearrangements only. Such tables lose some clones; where checked, under half of the loss comes from unresolved V genes, and the rest has no known cause. This sample comprises 130,000 or so clones, 80% to 95% of them detected only once. 2% to 3% of the sample goes to the ten largest clones. What was sequenced was blood. The receptors come from a man aged 40-50 years in good health.

V and J are TRBV29-1 and TRBJ2-3; 13 bases match TRBD2. The junction had 5 bases not matched to a gene; V was cut back by 7 bases and J by 4 bases. This CDR3 has 14 residues. Germline V gives CDR1 SQVTM, CDR2 ANQGSEA. The chain's CDR3 is CSARTSGGADTQYF. The CDR3 DNA reads as TGCAGCGCACGGACTAGCGGGGGTGCAGATACGCAGTATTTT.

The genes are TRBV29-1 and TRBJ1-2; TRBD1 matches at 10 bases. The CDR3 is made up of 14 amino acids. J lost 4 bases, V lost 7 bases, and 9 bases had no gene match. From germline, CDR1 is SQVTM and CDR2 ANQGSEA. The CDR3 protein is CSAATGTGAYGYTF. In DNA form, the CDR3 reads TGCAGCGCCGCCACCGGGACAGGGGCCTATGGCTACACCTTC.

The chain recombines TRBV15 with TRBJ2-7; TRBD1 is a possible D gene (6 bases). Per germline, CDR1 LNHNV and CDR2 YYDKDF (reference sequence). V was clipped by 5 bases and J by 4 bases, with 15 bases between them. The CDR3 consists of 14 residues. The CDR3 nucleotides read TGTGCCACCAGCGAAATAGGGGACATTTACGAGCAGTACTTC. It codes for CATSEIGDIYEQYF.

The V call is TRBV7-9, the J call TRBJ1-5; D may be TRBD1 (5 bases). The V gene lost 5 bases and the J gene lost 2 bases, with 13 bases spanning the gap. The germline V gene encodes CDR1 SEHNR and CDR2 FQNEAQ (reference sequence). The CDR3 is made up of 15 amino acids. The CDR3 region is CASSQGVYGNQPQHF. The DNA for the CDR3 is TGTGCCAGCAGCCAAGGGGTATATGGCAATCAGCCCCAGCATTTT.

This chain uses TRBV6-6 with TRBJ2-7; a weak D match, TRBD2 (5 bases). V was cut by 5 bases and J by 3 bases, with 14 bases left in between. Germline V CDR1 and CDR2: MNHNY, SVGAGI (reference sequence). The CDR3 is made up of 14 amino acids. The CDR3 DNA sequence: TGTGCCAGCAGTACTCCGACGGGATACTACGAGCAGTACTTC. This sequence encodes CASSTPTGYYEQYF.

This clone turned up a few times. The rearrangement uses TRBV19 and TRBJ1-1; 8 nucleotides align to TRBD1. The CDR3 contains 16 residues. Trimming took 1 base from V and 5 from J; bases not matched to a gene: 9. Germline V gene sequence: CDR1 LNHDA, CDR2 SQIVND (reference sequence). The CDR3 loop is CASSIGSPGGITEAFF. In nucleotides, the CDR3 is TGTGCCAGTAGTATAGGATCACCAGGGGGCATTACTGAAGCTTTCTTT.

This chain connects TRBV27 to TRBJ1-2; D is ambiguous. Trimming removed 8 bases from V and 6 bases from J, with 13 bases in between. The CDR3 has 12 amino acids. Germline values: CDR1 MNHEY, CDR2 SMNVEV (reference sequence). The CDR3 region has the DNA TGTGCCAGCTCGGAGGACGGCCATGGCTACACCTTC. It translates to CASSEDGHGYTF.

The genes are TRBV25-1 and TRBJ1-6; no definite D call. Trimming pared 4 bases from V and 13 bases from J, leaving 14 bases between. The germline gives CDR1 MGHDK, CDR2 SYGVNS. The CDR3 covers 13 residues. In DNA form, the CDR3 reads TGTGCCAGCAGTGTAATTGCCGAGGCTCCCCTCCACTTT. It codes for CASSVIAEAPLHF.

This clone was counted between two and nine times. A junction boundary mismatches the germline segment, possibly from a read error. The chain joins TRBV5-1 to TRBJ2-7; D not certain. Germline V gene data show CDR1 as SGHRS and CDR2 as YFSETQ. The CDR3 extends over 14 amino acids. For the CDR3, the DNA is TGCGCCAGCAGTTTGGATCCGAGCTCCTACGAGCAGTACTTC. Protein sequence: CASSLDPSSYEQYF.

The V call is TRBV11-2, the J call TRBJ1-6, with D perhaps matching TRBD1 (5 bases). The CDR3 has 15 residues. V gave up 2 bases and J gave up 8 bases, with 13 bases separating them. CDR1 and CDR2 (germline): SGHAT, FQNNGV. CDR3 loop: CASSLLGRVDSPLHF. As DNA, the CDR3 is TGTGCCAGCAGCTTATTGGGCAGGGTTGATTCACCCCTCCACTTT.

This sequence joins TRBV3-1 (or the pseudogene TRBV3-2) and TRBJ2-1; D might be TRBD2 (6 bases). The CDR3 totals 17 residues. Germline V gives CDR1 LGHDT, CDR2 YNNKEL (reference sequence). V was trimmed by 2 bases and J by 3 bases, leaving 17 bases between them. CDR3 residues: CASSQLSLLGGYNEQFF. CDR3 sequence (DNA): TGTGCCAGCAGCCAATTATCACTGCTGGGGGGCTACAATGAGCAGTTCTTC.

This clone has a handful of counts. The chain combines TRBV6-5 with TRBJ2-2; a possible D gene is TRBD1 (6 bases). CDR3 length equals 15 residues. From germline, CDR1 is MNHEY and CDR2 SVGAGI. The V gene lost 6 bases and the J gene lost 0 bases, with 11 bases spanning the gap. This CDR3 is CASRKQGTNTGELFF. The DNA of the CDR3 is TGTGCCAGCAGAAAACAGGGTACGAACACCGGGGAGCTGTTTTTT.

The chain combines TRBV2 with TRBJ2-5; D is perhaps TRBD2 (6 bases). Germline assignment: CDR1 SNHLY and CDR2 FYNNEI. The V gene lost 4 bases and the J gene lost 5 bases, with 14 bases spanning the gap. The CDR3 covers 14 residues. CDR3 sequence: CASSVGGPRETQYF. In DNA form, the CDR3 reads TGTGCCAGCAGTGTGGGGGGTCCTCGGGAGACCCAGTACTTC.

The chain combines TRBV12-5 with TRBJ1-2; TRBD1 is a possible D gene (6 bases). The CDR3 length is 14 residues. The germline V gene has CDR1 LGHNT and CDR2 FRNRAP. Deletions cut 3 bases from V and 4 bases from J, with 12 bases between. The DNA for the CDR3 is TGTGCTAGTGGTTTTACGGACAGTTTCTATGGCTACACCTTC. It translates to CASGFTDSFYGYTF.

The chain has TRBV29-1 and TRBJ1-5; no firm D call. Deletions cut 4 bases from V and 3 bases from J, with 10 bases between. From germline, CDR1 is SQVTM and CDR2 ANQGSEA. The CDR3 spans 13 residues. CDR3 nucleotides: TGCAGCGTTGGGGAGGGCCTCAATCAGCCCCAGCATTTT. This gives the protein CSVGEGLNQPQHF.

This rearrangement joins TRBV7-3 to TRBJ2-1, with 7 bases matching TRBD1. V lost 5 bases and J lost 7; bases outside the gene matches: 5. The CDR3 is 13 amino acids. Germline assignment: CDR1 SGHTA and CDR2 FQGTGA. This CDR3 reads CASSTRQGNEQFF. In nucleotides, the CDR3 is TGTGCCAGCAGCACCAGACAGGGAAATGAGCAGTTCTTC.

The V and J genes are TRBV12-3 or TRBV12-4 and TRBJ2-1; 14 bases agree with TRBD2. The CDR3 has 13 amino acids. Trimming cost V 8 bases and J 10 bases; bases outside gene matches: 4. This CDR3 reads CASRLAGGYEQFF. As DNA, the CDR3 is TGTGCCAGCCGACTAGCGGGGGGGTACGAGCAGTTCTTC.

The V gene is TRBV2, the J gene TRBJ2-7; 8 bases align to TRBD1. V lost 3 bases, J lost 0 bases, and 4 bases stayed unmatched. From germline, CDR1 is SNHLY and CDR2 FYNNEI. CDR3 size: 15 residues. The CDR3 protein is CASSDRGRDSYEQYF. CDR3 coding DNA: TGTGCCAGCAGTGACAGGGGGCGTGACTCCTACGAGCAGTACTTC.

V usage is TRBV5-5 and J usage is TRBJ2-1; 12 positions match TRBD1. The CDR3 is 19 amino acids. V lost 3 bases, J lost 6 bases, and 16 bases stayed unmatched. The germline V gene encodes CDR1 SGHKS and CDR2 YYEKEE (reference sequence). CDR3: CASSSRDRGRGGILNEQFF. Here the CDR3 DNA reads TGTGCCAGCAGCTCACGGGACAGGGGGCGCGGGGGGATCCTCAATGAGCAGTTCTTC.

This chain connects TRBV5-1 to TRBJ2-1, with 8 bases lining up with TRBD2. Germline V gene lookup returns CDR1 SGHRS and CDR2 YFSETQ. The CDR3 runs to 14 residues. The junction had 9 bases not matched to a gene; V was cut back by 0 bases and J by 13 bases. CDR3 sequence: CASSLEGGSGRQFF. The CDR3 DNA reads as TGCGCCAGCAGCTTGGAGGGCGGAAGCGGGAGACAGTTCTTC.

The chain has TRBV13 and TRBJ1-1; D remains ambiguous. CDR1 and CDR2 (germline): PRHDT, FYEKMQ (reference sequence). The CDR3 runs 11 residues. V gave up 5 bases and J gave up 5 bases, with 6 bases separating them. In DNA form, the CDR3 reads TGTGCCAGCAGCGGGCGGACTGAAGCTTTCTTT. This gives the protein CASSGRTEAFF.

This clone was seen only once. The gene calls are TRBV6-2 or TRBV6-3 and TRBJ2-5; 8 nucleotides line up with TRBD1. Germline lookup yields CDR1 MNHEY and CDR2 SVGEGT. This CDR3 is built from 13 residues. With V trimmed by 6 bases and J by 3 bases, 3 bases remained unmatched. In DNA, the CDR3 is TGTGCCAGCAGCGGACAGGGCGAAGAGACCCAGTACTTC. This encodes CASSGQGEETQYF.

V gene TRBV6-5 combines with J gene TRBJ2-4; possibly TRBD2 for D (5 bases). Germline loops: CDR1 MNHEY, CDR2 SVGAGI. V was clipped by 6 bases and J by 3 bases, with 15 bases between them. The CDR3 runs 15 residues. Here the CDR3 DNA reads TGTGCCAGCAGAGGTACCGACGCGGGCAAAAACATTCAGTACTTC. Residues: CASRGTDAGKNIQYF.

The V gene is TRBV30, the J gene TRBJ2-1; 9 bases fit TRBD2. The CDR3 totals 19 residues. Germline trimming cut 0 bases from V and 4 bases from J; bases unmatched to any gene: 16. Germline CDR1 reads GTSNPN; CDR2 reads SVGIG (reference sequence). The CDR3 region has the DNA TGTGCCTGGAGTGTAGACCTGGCGGGGGGGCCCCGTTTGTACAATGAGCAGTTCTTC. This sequence encodes CAWSVDLAGGPRLYNEQFF.

This clone was recorded a few times. The rearrangement joins TRBV7-9 to TRBJ1-2; no reliable D call. Trimming took 3 bases from V and 3 from J, leaving 8 bases between them. CDR1 is SEHNR, CDR2 FQNEAQ, per germline (reference sequence). CDR3 size: 13 residues. The CDR3 is CASSFGSDYGYTF. The CDR3 bases are TGTGCCAGCAGCTTCGGATCAGACTATGGCTACACCTTC.

This rearrangement joins TRBV5-5 to TRBJ1-1; unclear D gene. V was clipped by 4 bases and J by 0 bases, with 13 bases between them. This CDR3 region has 15 residues. Germline V gene data show CDR1 as SGHKS and CDR2 as YYEKEE (reference sequence). The chain's CDR3 is CASSRDGGMNTEAFF. The CDR3 DNA is TGTGCCAGCAGCCGGGATGGAGGTATGAACACTGAAGCTTTCTTT.

This chain's CDR3 is CASSQRARDRGFPYEQYF. The CDR3 nucleotides read TGCGCCAGCAGCCAACGAGCCCGGGACAGGGGCTTTCCCTACGAGCAGTACTTC. V is TRBV4-1 and J is TRBJ2-7, with 10 nucleotides matching TRBD1. Losses at the gene ends were 2 bases for V and 2 bases for J; bases not matched to a gene: 12. The germline gives CDR1 MGHRA, CDR2 YSYEKL. This CDR3 region has 18 residues.